These 26 T cell receptor beta chains were all obtained from the same sample, sequenced in a study of blood T cells in healthy people across ages. Using a J-beta primer mix together with a sample-barcoded 5' primer, a second PCR was run for roughly 6 to 11 cycles. One entry per CDR3 protein, called by TCRdb with MiXCR from the 5' RACE reads. This table has about 1,500,000 distinct CDR3 sequences, 42% appearing once. The specimen was blood. Receptor source: a woman aged 18-35 years in good health.

The V and J genes are TRBV14 and TRBJ2-1; 9 positions match TRBD2. The germline V gene encodes CDR1 SGHDN and CDR2 FVKESK. The CDR3 covers 14 residues. After removal of 4 bases from V and 7 bases from J, the junction contained 5 bases not matched to a gene. DNA of the CDR3: TGTGCCAGCAGCCGTGGCGGGGGGGGTAATGAGCAGTTCTTC. Residues: CASSRGGGGNEQFF.

This clonotype showed up many times. The chain has TRBV4-2 and TRBJ1-2; D unresolved. The CDR3 is 15 residues long. The V end was cut by 0 bases, the J end by 5 bases, with 13 bases between. Germline CDR1 is LGHNA and CDR2 is YNFKEQ. In DNA form, the CDR3 reads TGTGCCAGCAGCCAAGACGATGGCCCTTCGTATGGCTACACCTTC. Translating gives CASSQDDGPSYGYTF.

This sequence joins TRBV11-2 and TRBJ2-3; 8 positions match TRBD1. V was pared by 5 bases and J by 4 bases, with 11 bases of the junction left unmatched. The CDR3 consists of 16 residues. Per germline, CDR1 SGHAT and CDR2 FQNNGV. The DNA of the CDR3 is TGTGCCAGCAGCCCCTTCGGACAGGGTACTGCAGATACGCAGTATTTT. Protein sequence: CASSPFGQGTADTQYF.

Only a few counts were recorded for this clonotype. The rearrangement joins TRBV12-3 or TRBV12-4 to TRBJ1-2; no reliable D call. The length of the CDR3 is 11 residues. V was clipped by 4 bases and J by 8 bases, with 8 bases between them. CDR3: CASSSAAGYTF. The CDR3 nucleotides read TGTGCCAGCAGTTCCGCCGCGGGCTACACCTTC.

The V and J genes are TRBV7-6 and TRBJ2-1, with 12 bases lining up with TRBD2. Germline lookup yields CDR1 SGHVS and CDR2 FNYEAQ. The CDR3 sequence is 18 residues long. V shed 4 bases, J shed 9 bases, and the junction held 16 bases outside the gene matches. The chain's CDR3 is CASSSLTGLAGTAGEQFF. DNA for the CDR3: TGTGCCAGCAGCTCGCTAACAGGACTAGCGGGGACGGCGGGTGAGCAGTTCTTC. The complete variable domain, with remaining parts taken from reference TRBV7-6 and TRBJ2-1, reads GAGVSQSPRYKVTKRGQDVALRCDPISGHVSLYWYRQALGQGPEFLTYFNYEAQQDKSGLPNDRFSAERPEGSISTLTIQRTEQRDSAMYRCASSSLTGLAGTAGEQFFGPGTRLTVL.

This clonotype was counted ten times or more. The chain couples TRBV27 to TRBJ2-3; D remains unclear. The CDR3 consists of 11 residues. The V end was cut by 4 bases, the J end by 4 bases, with 3 bases between. Germline CDR1 reads MNHEY; CDR2 reads SMNVEV (reference sequence). CDR3 protein: CASSWADTQYF. Written as DNA, the CDR3 is TGTGCCAGCAGTTGGGCAGATACGCAGTATTTT.

The chain links TRBV27 to TRBJ1-2; tentatively, D is TRBD1 (5 bases). Germline V gene sequence: CDR1 MNHEY, CDR2 SMNVEV (reference sequence). The ends were cut back, 4 bases at V and 0 bases at J, with 12 bases in the middle. This CDR3 region has 15 residues. CDR3 sequence (DNA): TGTGCCAGCAGTTCAGGGTCGGGTACTAACTATGGCTACACCTTC. Translation: CASSSGSGTNYGYTF.

This chain uses TRBV12-3 or TRBV12-4 with TRBJ1-5, with D possibly matching TRBD1 (5 bases). V shed 5 bases and J shed 7 bases, with 21 bases lying between them. The CDR3 sequence is 16 residues long. The CDR3 reads CASSMIGGGSGQPQHF. The DNA for the CDR3 is TGTGCCAGCAGTATGATCGGGGGGGGGTCCGGGCAGCCCCAGCATTTT.

The chain employs TRBV3-1 and TRBJ2-3, with D uncertain. Germline CDR1 LGHDT, CDR2 YNNKEL (reference sequence). Trimming removed 4 bases at V and 4 bases at J, with 9 bases between. This CDR3 has 13 residues. The CDR3 nucleotides read TGTGCCAGCAGCCCTCCTAAGGCAGATACGCAGTATTTT. Protein product: CASSPPKADTQYF.

This clonotype was counted only a few times. The chain has TRBV4-1 and TRBJ1-2, with a possible D match to TRBD1 (5 bases). There are 15 residues in the CDR3. Germline CDR1 MGHRA, CDR2 YSYEKL. V lost 4 bases to trimming and J lost 2 bases, with 14 bases between them. Here the CDR3 reads CASSRSTEMNYGYTF. CDR3 bases: TGCGCCAGCAGCCGATCGACAGAGATGAACTATGGCTACACCTTC.

The genes are TRBV2 and TRBJ2-4; 8 bases fit TRBD1. The better agreement between TRBJ2-5 and the DNA end casts doubt on the J call. This CDR3 is built from 13 residues. Germline lookup yields CDR1 SNHLY and CDR2 FYNNEI. CDR3 sequence (DNA): TGTGCCAGCAGAGATCCAGGGGGCGAGACCCAGTACTTC. Translated: CASRDPGGETQYF.

The V gene is TRBV12-3 or TRBV12-4, the J gene TRBJ2-1; D is possibly TRBD2 (6 bases). The CDR3 runs 13 residues. V lost 5 bases, J lost 10 bases, and 15 bases lay in between. The CDR3, as DNA: TGTGCCAGCAGTCCGCATAGGGGAGGCGAGCAGTTCTTC. It encodes CASSPHRGGEQFF.

This clonotype was seen just once. The chain recombines TRBV20-1 with TRBJ1-5; the D gene is possibly TRBD1 (5 bases). Trimming left V 4 bases short and J 1 base short, with 14 bases between. Germline V CDR1 and CDR2: DFQATT, SNEGSKA (reference sequence). The CDR3 runs to 15 residues. CDR3 bases: TGCAGTGCTATTTTGTCAGGGTCGAGCAATCAGCCCCAGCATTTT. Translation: CSAILSGSSNQPQHF.

J is TRBJ2-1 and V is TRBV5-1; a possible D gene is TRBD1 (7 bases). With 4 bases removed from V and 0 bases from J, the gap between germline ends came to 23 bases. Germline CDR1 reads SGHRS; CDR2 reads YFSETQ. The CDR3 covers 19 residues. The CDR3, as DNA: TGCGCCAGCAGCCCGCCCGAGGAGGGGGCCTGGAGCTCCTACAATGAGCAGTTCTTC. This translates into CASSPPEEGAWSSYNEQFF.

This chain uses TRBV20-1 with TRBJ2-3; 8 bases agree with TRBD2. V lost 1 base and J lost 3; bases outside the gene matches: 6. Germline assignment: CDR1 DFQATT and CDR2 SNEGSKA (reference sequence). The CDR3 has 15 residues. The CDR3 is CSARATSGPTDTQYF. CDR3 coding DNA: TGCAGTGCTAGAGCCACTAGCGGACCAACAGATACGCAGTATTTT.

Of note for this clonotype: Germline is not matched at one junction end, which may reflect a read error. This rearrangement joins TRBV20-1 to TRBJ2-5; D call uncertain. The CDR3 loop spans 11 amino acids. Germline V gene sequence: CDR1 DFQATT, CDR2 SNEGSKA (reference sequence). The CDR3 reads CSARNPETRYF. In nucleotides, the CDR3 is TGCAGTGCTCGGAATCCGGAGACCCGGTACTTC.

This clonotype turned up a few times. The J gene is TRBJ1-4, the V gene TRBV6-6; the match to TRBD1 covers 8 bases. The CDR3 spans 14 residues. Germline CDR1 is MNHNY and CDR2 is SVGAGI (reference sequence). The V segment lost 8 bases and the J segment 6 bases; nucleotides outside the gene matches: 8. The CDR3 sequence is CASQGARGDEKLFF. The CDR3, as DNA: TGTGCCAGCCAGGGGGCCCGCGGGGATGAAAAACTGTTTTTT.

This chain joins TRBV7-2 and TRBJ2-3; D possibly uses TRBD1 or TRBD2 (5 bases each). Trimming removed 2 bases from V and 4 bases from J, with 13 bases in between. Germline CDR1 reads SGHTA; CDR2 reads FQGNSA. There are 15 residues in the CDR3. The CDR3 DNA follows: TGTGCCAGCAGCTTAAGGCTAGTGGGGGCAGATACGCAGTATTTT. Amino acid sequence: CASSLRLVGADTQYF.

V usage is TRBV20-1 and J usage is TRBJ2-5; the match to TRBD1 covers 8 bases. The ends lost 3 bases at V and 1 base at J; junction bases unmatched: 13. The CDR3 is made up of 17 amino acids. Germline lookup yields CDR1 DFQATT and CDR2 SNEGSKA (reference sequence). In DNA form, the CDR3 reads TGCAGTGCTAGTTTCAGGGGGCTTGAAGGAGGCCAAGAGACCCAGTACTTC. Protein: CSASFRGLEGGQETQYF.

The genes are TRBV27 and TRBJ2-7; D is uncertain. V was pared by 3 bases and J by 0 bases, with 9 bases between. Germline V lookup: CDR1 MNHEY, CDR2 SMNVEV (reference sequence). This CDR3 contains 14 residues. The chain's CDR3 is CASSFGVLSYEQYF. In nucleotides, the CDR3 is TGTGCCAGCAGTTTCGGAGTCCTCTCCTACGAGCAGTACTTC.

This chain uses TRBV6-2 or TRBV6-3 with TRBJ2-1; D unclear. Germline loops: CDR1 MNHEY, CDR2 SVGEGT. Between the trimmed V and J ends, which lost 5 bases and 7 bases, there was a span of 18 bases. The CDR3 has 15 residues. The CDR3 DNA reads as TGTGCCAGCAGTACTAATAAGTGGGGTCAGAATGAGCAGTTCTTC. Its translation: CASSTNKWGQNEQFF.

This clonotype showed up just once. The chain couples TRBV5-5 to TRBJ1-4; unclear D gene. Germline V CDR1 and CDR2: SGHKS, YYEKEE (reference sequence). Trimming shortened V by 2 bases and J by 8 bases, and 10 bases separated the two germline ends. CDR3 length equals 13 residues. Here the CDR3 reads CASSFGPDEKLFF. The DNA for the CDR3 is TGTGCCAGCAGCTTTGGCCCCGACGAAAAACTGTTTTTT.

The V gene is TRBV14, the J gene TRBJ2-7; tentative D call: TRBD1 (6 bases). Looked up from germline, CDR1 is SGHDN and CDR2 is FVKESK. The CDR3 sequence is 14 residues long. Trimming pared 3 bases from V and 0 bases from J, leaving 9 bases between. CDR3 in DNA: TGTGCCAGCAGCCACAGGGGAAACTCCTACGAGCAGTACTTC. Protein product: CASSHRGNSYEQYF.

V is TRBV10-3 and J is TRBJ1-1; a weak D match, TRBD1 (5 bases). V was shortened by 6 bases and J by 5 bases, with 10 bases between the two germline ends. The CDR3 totals 12 residues. CDR1 is ENHRY, CDR2 SYGVKD, per germline. Here the CDR3 reads CAISSQATEAFF. CDR3 DNA: TGTGCCATCAGCTCACAGGCTACTGAAGCTTTCTTT.

CDR3 bases: TGTGCCAGCACCTGGGGCGCTAGACGTTACAATGAGCAGTACTTC. Amino acid sequence: CASTWGARRYNEQYF. The chain combines TRBV27 with TRBJ2-5, with a tentative D call TRBD1 (5 bases). Germline V gene lookup returns CDR1 MNHEY and CDR2 SMNVEV (reference sequence). CDR3 length equals 15 residues. The V and J ends lost 7 bases and 11 bases respectively, with 26 bases between them.

This clonotype appeared a few times. The rearrangement uses TRBV18 and TRBJ2-1; D is undetermined. Germline CDR1 reads KGHSH; CDR2 reads LQKENI. The CDR3 has 16 amino acids. V was shortened by 2 bases and J by 0 bases, with 11 bases between the two germline ends. This chain's CDR3 is CASSPIPPSSYNEQFF. The CDR3 coding sequence is TGTGCCAGCTCACCAATACCACCTAGCTCCTACAATGAGCAGTTCTTC.